The next 26 T cell receptor beta chains were all read from a single sample in a study of T cell responses to AZD1222 COVID-19 vaccine. The data were produced by immunoSEQ multiplex PCR, yet TCRdb's version contains in-frame clones alone and is incomplete. The sample contains more than 85,000 clones, roughly 87% of which appear only once. Material: peripheral blood, obtained on day 0 of AZD1222 vaccination. The source is an adult in good health.

J is TRBJ1-5 and V is TRBV3-1 (or the pseudogene TRBV3-2), with D maybe TRBD1 (5 bases). The V end was cut by 4 bases, the J end by 2 bases, with 9 bases between. Germline CDR1 LGHDT, CDR2 YNNKEL (reference sequence). The CDR3 totals 14 residues. CDR3: CASSPGLGNQPQHF. The CDR3 DNA reads as TGTGCCAGCAGCCCAGGGCTTGGCAATCAGCCCCAGCATTTT.

The table lists this clone with a count of one. The V gene is TRBV7-2, the J gene TRBJ1-2; perhaps TRBD1 as D (6 bases). The CDR3 sequence is 15 residues long. CDR1 and CDR2 (germline): SGHTA, FQGNSA. V lost 5 bases to trimming and J lost 0 bases, with 13 bases between them. The DNA for the CDR3 is TGTGCCAGCAGCACCCGGACAGCTGCTAACTATGGCTACACCTTC. Its translation is CASSTRTAANYGYTF.

The chain combines TRBV30 with TRBJ1-1; 8 nucleotides match TRBD1. J lost 6 bases, V lost 2 bases, and 11 bases had no gene match. CDR3 length equals 15 residues. Germline CDR1 reads GTSNPN; CDR2 reads SVGIG (reference sequence). The CDR3 nucleotides read TGTGCCTGGAGTCTTACTAAGGGACAGGTTGCTGAAGCTTTCTTT. This codes for CAWSLTKGQVAEAFF.

V usage is TRBV28 and J usage is TRBJ1-6; 7 bases fit TRBD1. The CDR3 consists of 11 residues. The trim removed 8 bases at V and 10 bases at J, leaving 2 bases unmatched. Germline CDR1 is MDHEN and CDR2 is SYDVKM. The CDR3 DNA follows: TGTGCCAGCGCACAGGGGTCACCCCTCCACTTT. Amino acids: CASAQGSPLHF.

The rearrangement joins TRBV6-2 or TRBV6-3 to TRBJ2-5; 10 bases are a match to TRBD2. J gave up 6 bases and V 5 bases, and 9 bases lay outside the gene matches. CDR1 is MNHEY and CDR2 is SVGEGT in the germline V gene. The CDR3 sequence is 15 residues long. The CDR3 is CASSVQSGRAKTQYF. CDR3 DNA sequence: TGTGCCAGCAGTGTCCAAAGCGGGAGGGCGAAGACCCAGTACTTC.

The chain couples TRBV21-1 to TRBJ2-1; no DNA check was done on the table's D call, TRBD2. TRBV21-1 is marked as a pseudogene. The CDR3 loop spans 17 amino acids. The CDR3 DNA sequence: TGTGCCAGCAGCCTAACCCTAGCGGGAGTTCTATCTGATGAGCAGTTCTTC. Its protein product is CASSLTLAGVLSDEQFF.

This chain joins TRBV3-1 (or the pseudogene TRBV3-2) and TRBJ2-2, with D tentatively TRBD1 (5 bases). Trimming shortened V by 1 base and J by 4 bases, and 7 bases separated the two germline ends. Looked up from germline, CDR1 is LGHDT and CDR2 is YNNKEL (reference sequence). The CDR3 length is 14 residues. CDR3 nucleotide sequence: TGTGCCAGCAGCCAAGGAACAGGCACCGGGGAGCTGTTTTTT. This sequence encodes CASSQGTGTGELFF.

Written as DNA, the CDR3 is TGTGCCAGCAGTACCTCGGAGAGGTTGGGCGATAATCAGCCCCAGCATTTT. Its protein is CASSTSERLGDNQPQHF. The chain joins TRBV28 to TRBJ1-5; no definite D call. The V and J ends lost 5 bases and 4 bases respectively, with 21 bases between them. Germline V gene sequence: CDR1 MDHEN, CDR2 SYDVKM. The CDR3 length is 17 residues.

V is TRBV5-1 and J is TRBJ1-2; 8 positions match TRBD1. The germline CDR1 and CDR2 sequences are SGHRS and YFSETQ. Trimming cost V 4 bases and J 0 bases; bases outside gene matches: 5. The length of the CDR3 is 15 residues. The CDR3 protein is CASSAQGDSNYGYTF. The CDR3 region has the DNA TGCGCCAGCAGCGCACAGGGGGACTCTAACTATGGCTACACCTTC. Full variable domain (rest looked up from reference TRBV5-1 and TRBJ1-2): KAGVTQTPRYLIKTRGQQVTLSCSPISGHRSVSWYQQTPGQGLQFLFEYFSETQRNKGNFPGRFSGRQFSNSRSEMNVSTLELGDSALYLCASSAQGDSNYGYTFGSGTRLTVV.

The rearrangement joins TRBV3-1 (or the pseudogene TRBV3-2) to TRBJ2-3; 7 bases line up with TRBD1. V was clipped by 1 base and J by 13 bases; unmatched bases: 8. The CDR3 loop spans 13 amino acids. Germline lookup yields CDR1 LGHDT and CDR2 YNNKEL (reference sequence). CDR3 amino acids: CASSQVMLGQKYF. DNA for the CDR3: TGTGCCAGCAGCCAAGTGATGTTGGGACAGAAGTATTTT.

V is TRBV28 and J is TRBJ2-7; tentative D call: TRBD2 (5 bases). Trimming left V 7 bases short and J 3 bases short, with 16 bases between. The CDR3 length is 14 residues. CDR1 and CDR2 from the germline V gene are MDHEN and SYDVKM. The CDR3 here is CASKPGNRGYEQYF. CDR3 nucleotide sequence: TGTGCCAGCAAGCCGGGAAACCGGGGCTACGAGCAGTACTTC.

This clone was counted a few times. The CDR3 bases are TGTGCCAGCAGCGTACAGGGTAATGAAGCTTTCTTT. It is translated as CASSVQGNEAFF. V usage is TRBV3-1 (or the pseudogene TRBV3-2) and J usage is TRBJ1-1, with D perhaps matching TRBD1 (6 bases). Germline-derived CDR1 and CDR2 are LGHDT and YNNKEL (reference sequence). The CDR3 runs to 12 residues. The V gene lost 5 bases and the J gene lost 7 bases, with 11 bases spanning the gap.

V usage is TRBV7-9 and J usage is TRBJ2-5; D gene uncertain. V shed 5 bases and J shed 5 bases, with 18 bases lying between them. This CDR3 is built from 15 residues. In germline, CDR1 is SEHNR, CDR2 FQNEAQ (reference sequence). The DNA for the CDR3 is TGTGCCAGCAGCCCCCCCCGGACGGCCTGGGAGACCCAGTACTTC. It specifies CASSPPRTAWETQYF.

The V call is TRBV6-2 or TRBV6-3, the J call TRBJ2-5; 12 nucleotides match TRBD2. Germline V gene lookup returns CDR1 MNHEY and CDR2 SVGEGT. This CDR3 has 14 amino acids. The junction had 1 base not matched to a gene; V was cut back by 4 bases and J by 4 bases. The CDR3 nucleotides read TGTGCCAGCAGTTCGGGACTAGCGGGAGAGACCCAGTACTTC. This sequence encodes CASSSGLAGETQYF.

This chain connects TRBV19 to TRBJ2-7; D is ambiguous. V was pared by 1 base and J by 6 bases, with 10 bases between. This CDR3 region has 13 residues. Per germline, CDR1 LNHDA and CDR2 SQIVND (reference sequence). For the CDR3, the DNA is TGTGCCAGTAGTATAGGGACCCCAACCGAGCAGTACTTC. It is translated as CASSIGTPTEQYF.

The chain recombines TRBV2 with TRBJ1-4, with D unresolved. Germline-derived CDR1 and CDR2 are SNHLY and FYNNEI. The CDR3 is 14 amino acids. V was clipped by 7 bases and J by 0 bases, with 9 bases between them. CDR3 in DNA: TGTGCCAGCAACAATCCAGCAACTAATGAAAAACTGTTTTTT. Residues: CASNNPATNEKLFF.

The chain uses TRBV4-3 and TRBJ1-5; D not resolved. This CDR3 is 16 amino acids long. CDR1 is LGHNA and CDR2 is YSLEER in the germline V gene. V gave up 0 bases and J gave up 3 bases, with 12 bases separating them. In DNA form, the CDR3 reads TGCGCCAGCAGCCAAGATGGCGGGGTCAACAATCAGCCCCAGCATTTT. Amino acids: CASSQDGGVNNQPQHF.

This clone was counted a single time. J is TRBJ2-3 and V is TRBV27; D call uncertain. This CDR3 spans 15 amino acids. V lost 6 bases to trimming and J lost 1 base, with 14 bases between them. Germline V gene lookup returns CDR1 MNHEY and CDR2 SMNVEV (reference sequence). In DNA form, the CDR3 reads TGTGCCAGCAGAGTAGAGCTGTGGGGCACAGATACGCAGTATTTT. Translated, it gives CASRVELWGTDTQYF.

The chain links TRBV9 to TRBJ1-4; D remains ambiguous. This CDR3 region has 16 residues. V lost 4 bases, J lost 5 bases, and 18 bases lay in between. Germline V gene lookup returns CDR1 SGDLS and CDR2 YYNGEE. The CDR3 coding sequence is TGTGCCAGCAGCCCCAGGCGGGGAAGGTGCAATGAAAAACTGTTTTTT. Its translation: CASSPRRGRCNEKLFF.

The chain recombines TRBV9 with TRBJ1-3; possibly TRBD1 for D (6 bases). The length of the CDR3 is 17 residues. Germline V gene data show CDR1 as SGDLS and CDR2 as YYNGEE. Trimming removed 4 bases from V and 0 bases from J, with 17 bases in between. CDR3 bases: TGTGCCAGCAGCTTTACCTCCGGGACAATCTCTGGAAACACCATATATTTT. This gives the protein CASSFTSGTISGNTIYF.

The chain employs TRBV4-3 and TRBJ2-2; 8 nucleotides agree with TRBD1. CDR3 length equals 16 residues. From germline, CDR1 is LGHNA and CDR2 YSLEER. With V trimmed by 3 bases and J by 2 bases, 5 bases remained unmatched. CDR3 DNA sequence: TGCGCCAGCAGCCACGCTCAGGGGGCTAACACCGGGGAGCTGTTTTTT. Its translation: CASSHAQGANTGELFF.

This clone was recorded once. The chain employs TRBV5-1 and TRBJ2-1, with D possibly being TRBD1 or TRBD2 (5 bases each). The V and J ends lost 4 bases and 4 bases respectively, with 18 bases between them. Germline V gene data show CDR1 as SGHRS and CDR2 as YFSETQ. The CDR3 has 16 residues. CDR3 protein: CASSGPGTPIYNEQFF. In DNA form, the CDR3 reads TGCGCCAGCAGCGGGCCCGGGACCCCGATTTACAATGAGCAGTTCTTC. Complete variable domain (other parts from reference TRBV5-1 and TRBJ2-1): KAGVTQTPRYLIKTRGQQVTLSCSPISGHRSVSWYQQTPGQGLQFLFEYFSETQRNKGNFPGRFSGRQFSNSRSEMNVSTLELGDSALYLCASSGPGTPIYNEQFFGPGTRLTVL.

This clone was counted only a few times. This sequence joins TRBV7-8 and TRBJ1-4; no definite D call. The CDR3 spans 13 residues. V was shortened by 1 base and J by 4 bases, with 4 bases between the two germline ends. From germline, CDR1 is SGHVS and CDR2 FQNEAQ. CDR3 in DNA: TGTGCCAGCAGCTTAGGGCTTAATGAAAAACTGTTTTTT. This encodes CASSLGLNEKLFF.

The chain carries TRBV27 and TRBJ2-1, with 14 bases that match TRBD2. Germline values: CDR1 MNHEY, CDR2 SMNVEV (reference sequence). J lost 9 bases, V lost 10 bases, and 8 bases had no gene match. The CDR3 runs to 14 residues. The CDR3 coding sequence is TGTGCCACGGCGGGACTAGCGGGAGTCGGTGAGCAGTTCTTC. This sequence encodes CATAGLAGVGEQFF.

Here the CDR3 reads CASSYQGIANTGELFF. The CDR3 coding sequence is TGTGCCAGCAGTTACCAGGGTATCGCAAACACCGGGGAGCTGTTTTTT. This rearrangement joins TRBV2 to TRBJ2-2, with D possibly being TRBD1 (5 bases). Trimming cost V 5 bases and J 2 bases, with 15 bases left between them. Germline CDR1 and CDR2: SNHLY and FYNNEI. CDR3 length: 16 residues.

The V call is TRBV4-2, the J call TRBJ1-4; D ambiguous. V lost 2 bases to trimming and J lost 7 bases, with 11 bases between them. This CDR3 has 14 amino acids. Per the germline V gene, CDR1 is LGHNA and CDR2 is YNFKEQ. This CDR3 reads CASSQSRVGEKLFF. CDR3 sequence (DNA): TGTGCCAGCAGCCAATCGCGGGTGGGTGAAAAACTGTTTTTT.